A selection of T cell receptor beta chains follows, all from one sample in a study of shared clonotypes between healthy human individuals. Profiled with immunoSEQ multiplex PCR; TCRdb holds only in-frame clones, not every one. This table holds millions of clones, around 95% found once. The sequencing sample was made of naive CD4+ T cells sorted from blood. The receptors shown here come from a man aged 18 to 35 in good health. Both conserved end residues are part of each CDR3. A D gene is named only where the DNA matches it firmly. Some rows have no size entry. The others give once, few or many, or a class for an expanded clone.

.	16	TRBV19	TRBD2	TRBJ2-1	CASSTRTSGRENEQFF	TGTGCCAGTAGTACGAGGACTAGCGGGAGAGAGAATGAGCAGTTCTTC
.	13	TRBV2	.	TRBJ1-2	CASGDGANYGYTF	TGTGCCAGCGGGGACGGAGCTAACTATGGCTACACCTTC
.	11	TRBV7-8	.	TRBJ1-1	CASSFIGEAFF	TGTGCCAGCAGCTTCATAGGGGAAGCTTTCTTT
.	15	TRBV27	TRBD2	TRBJ2-3	CASSFTAGEADTQYF	TGTGCCAGCAGTTTTACGGCGGGGGAGGCGGATACGCAGTATTTT
.	17	TRBV4-1	.	TRBJ1-3	CASSQHPRAGTGNTIYF	TGCGCCAGCAGCCAACATCCCAGGGCAGGGACAGGAAACACCATATATTTT
.	16	TRBV5-1	.	TRBJ2-3	CASSFYGVGFTDTQYF	TGCGCCAGCAGCTTCTACGGGGTTGGATTCACAGATACGCAGTATTTT
.	14	TRBV7-2	.	TRBJ2-2	CASSPGTATGELFF	TGTGCCAGCAGCCCAGGGACTGCCACCGGGGAGCTGTTTTTT
.	13	TRBV5-4	.	TRBJ2-5	CASSLQGGETQYF	TGTGCCAGCAGCTTGCAGGGAGGAGAGACCCAGTACTTC
once	13	TRBV7-2	TRBD1	TRBJ1-1	CASSPRTGLGAFF	TGTGCCAGCAGCCCGCGGACAGGGCTGGGAGCTTTCTTT
.	16	TRBV11-2	TRBD2	TRBJ2-2	CASSPGRTSGTGELFF	TGTGCCAGCAGCCCCGGGCGGACTAGCGGGACCGGGGAGCTGTTTTTT
.	14	TRBV2	TRBD1	TRBJ1-5	CASSYDRGNQPQHF	TGTGCCAGCAGTTACGACAGGGGCAATCAGCCCCAGCATTTT
.	16	TRBV5-6	.	TRBJ1-3	CASSWGPSSSGNTIYF	TGTGCCAGCAGCTGGGGACCGTCCAGCTCTGGAAACACCATATATTTT
once	13	TRBV29-1	.	TRBJ1-1	CSVAALTDTEAFF	TGCAGCGTTGCGGCATTAACGGACACTGAAGCTTTCTTT
.	13	TRBV19	.	TRBJ1-5	CASAEGRNQPQHF	TGTGCCAGTGCGGAGGGGCGCAATCAGCCCCAGCATTTT
.	15	TRBV5-4	.	TRBJ2-4	CASSLMGRWGNIQYF	TGTGCCAGCAGCTTAATGGGGAGGTGGGGAAACATTCAGTACTTC
once	16	TRBV2	TRBD1	TRBJ1-2	CASSGGRGSTESGYTF	TGTGCCAGCAGTGGTGGCAGGGGGTCCACCGAAAGTGGCTACACCTTC
.	16	TRBV5-1	TRBD2	TRBJ2-1	CASSSKREPTYNEQFF	TGCGCCAGCAGCTCCAAGCGGGAGCCGACCTACAATGAGCAGTTCTTC
.	15	TRBV7-2	.	TRBJ2-4	CASSFDGRAKNIQYF	TGTGCCAGCAGCTTTGACGGCCGAGCCAAAAACATTCAGTACTTC
.	15	TRBV6-5	.	TRBJ2-3	CASRAGGPYTDTQYF	TGTGCCAGCAGGGCAGGCGGACCGTATACAGATACGCAGTATTTT
.	12	TRBV25-1	.	TRBJ2-5	CASSPGQETQYF	TGTGCCAGCAGTCCAGGGCAAGAGACCCAGTACTTC
.	15	TRBV19	.	TRBJ1-2	CASSSRAENLFGYTF	TGTGCCAGTAGTAGCAGGGCAGAGAATCTTTTTGGCTACACCTTC
.	15	TRBV6-5	.	TRBJ2-7	CASSYSHMPSYEQYF	TGTGCCAGCAGTTACTCCCACATGCCCTCCTACGAGCAGTACTTC
.	15	TRBV25-1	.	TRBJ2-2	CASSEPQGRTGELFF	TGTGCCAGCAGTGAACCGCAGGGACGCACCGGGGAGCTGTTTTTT
.	17	TRBV5-6	.	TRBJ1-2	CASSLVASALNNYGYTF	TGTGCCAGCAGCTTGGTTGCTTCTGCACTGAATAACTATGGCTACACCTTC
.	14	TRBV7-2	.	TRBJ2-7	CASAGGGSSYEQYF	TGTGCCAGCGCTGGGGGTGGGAGCTCCTACGAGCAGTACTTC
.	13	TRBV6-1	.	TRBJ2-2	CASSGEGTGELFF	TGTGCCAGCAGTGGCGAGGGTACCGGGGAGCTGTTTTTT
.	15	TRBV5-1	TRBD1	TRBJ2-3	CASSFLTGGPDTQYF	TGCGCCAGCAGCTTTCTTACAGGGGGCCCAGATACGCAGTATTTT
.	15	TRBV7-6	TRBD1	TRBJ2-1	CASRVGQGETNEQFF	TGTGCCAGCAGAGTAGGACAGGGCGAAACCAATGAGCAGTTCTTC
.	15	TRBV28	TRBD1	TRBJ1-6	CASSQAGGRSSPLHF	TGTGCCAGCAGCCAAGCAGGGGGTCGGAGCTCACCCCTCCACTTT
.	11	TRBV20-1	.	TRBJ2-1	CSARIYNEQFF	TGCAGTGCCCGGATCTACAATGAGCAGTTCTTC
.	16	TRBV19	.	TRBJ1-5	CASSTPGALGNQPQHF	TGTGCCAGTAGTACTCCAGGGGCCCTCGGCAATCAGCCCCAGCATTTT
.	19	TRBV27	TRBD2	TRBJ2-1	CASSPRRRLADDSYNEQFF	TGTGCCAGCAGTCCACGCCGTCGACTAGCGGATGACTCCTACAATGAGCAGTTCTTC
.	15	TRBV6-1	.	TRBJ2-2	CASMIGLTNTGELFF	TGTGCCAGCATGATAGGCTTAACCAACACCGGGGAGCTGTTTTTT
.	16	TRBV5-6	TRBD1	TRBJ1-5	CASSLRTGGGNQPQHF	TGTGCCAGCAGCTTGCGGACAGGGGGAGGCAATCAGCCCCAGCATTTT
.	15	TRBV11-1	.	TRBJ2-5	CASRSDRRSWETQYF	TGTGCCAGCAGATCCGACAGGAGGTCATGGGAGACCCAGTACTTC
.	15	TRBV4-1	.	TRBJ1-5	CASSQESTVNQPQHF	TGCGCCAGCAGCCAAGAGTCCACAGTTAATCAGCCCCAGCATTTT
.	17	TRBV2	.	TRBJ2-4	CASSDRLGILAKNIQYF	TGTGCCAGCAGTGACCGTTTGGGGATACTAGCCAAAAACATTCAGTACTTC
.	13	TRBV27	TRBD1	TRBJ1-2	CASSFRGLYGYTF	TGTGCCAGCAGTTTCAGGGGGCTCTATGGCTACACCTTC
.	14	TRBV2	TRBD1	TRBJ1-2	CASSRQGANYGYTF	TGTGCCAGCAGTCGACAGGGAGCTAACTATGGCTACACCTTC
.	13	TRBV30	TRBD1	TRBJ1-6	CAWRQGYNSPLHF	TGTGCCTGGCGACAGGGGTATAATTCACCCCTCCACTTT
.	14	TRBV27	.	TRBJ1-3	CASSPTISGNTIYF	TGTGCCAGCAGTCCCACGATATCTGGAAACACCATATATTTT
.	13	TRBV12-5	.	TRBJ1-3	CASGSSGGDTIYF	TGTGCTAGTGGTTCCTCCGGCGGGGACACCATATATTTT
.	14	TRBV28	.	TRBJ1-1	CASNPTGMNTEAFF	TGTGCCAGCAACCCAACTGGAATGAACACTGAAGCTTTCTTT
.	15	TRBV9	.	TRBJ1-4	CASSVLGGASEKLFF	TGTGCCAGCAGCGTCCTAGGGGGGGCGAGTGAAAAACTGTTTTTT
.	15	TRBV7-2	.	TRBJ2-7	CASSLEAGHFYEQYF	TGTGCCAGCAGCTTAGAAGCGGGACATTTCTACGAGCAGTACTTC
.	15	TRBV5-4	TRBD2	TRBJ2-7	CASSMGLADSYEQYF	TGTGCCAGCAGCATGGGACTAGCGGACTCCTACGAGCAGTACTTC
.	14	TRBV10-3	.	TRBJ1-1	CAISETPGNTEAFF	TGTGCCATCAGTGAGACTCCAGGGAACACTGAAGCTTTCTTT
.	17	TRBV18	TRBD1	TRBJ1-1	CASSPPGTGGQNTEAFF	TGTGCCAGCTCACCACCCGGGACAGGGGGCCAGAACACTGAAGCTTTCTTT
.	15	TRBV14	TRBD2	TRBJ2-7	CASSRTSGRAYEQYF	TGTGCCAGCAGCCGGACTAGCGGGAGGGCCTACGAGCAGTACTTC